Listed here are 27 T cell receptor beta chains from one sample, sequenced in a study of glioma-infiltrating T cells after dendritic cell vaccination. As to time point: after dendritic cell vaccination, including at tumor progression/relapse. TCRdb's copy holds only in-frame clones and misses some; the assay was immunoSEQ multiplex PCR. This table holds roughly 80,000 clones, roughly 84% found once. This specimen was blood, taken after dendritic cell vaccination. The receptors shown here come from a human donor with glioblastoma.

The V call is TRBV30, the J call TRBJ1-2, with TRBD1 as a possible D gene (6 bases). The ends were cut back, 3 bases at V and 4 bases at J, with 15 bases in the middle. The CDR3 is made up of 14 amino acids. Per the germline V gene, CDR1 is GTSNPN and CDR2 is SVGIG (reference sequence). The CDR3 nucleotides read TGTGCCTGGAGGAGCCAGGGGTGGGCCTATGGCTACACCTTC. Translated: CAWRSQGWAYGYTF.

The chain uses TRBV7-3 and TRBJ2-1; 8 bases map to TRBD2. Germline trimming cut 5 bases from V and 8 bases from J; bases unmatched to any gene: 11. Germline CDR1 reads SGHTA; CDR2 reads FQGTGA. CDR3 length equals 15 residues. In DNA, the CDR3 is TGTGCCAGCAGCCCCTCGGGTAGCGGGATATATGAGCAGTTCTTC. Protein: CASSPSGSGIYEQFF.

Here the CDR3 reads CASSLGLAGGNTDTQYF. The DNA for the CDR3 is TGTGCCAGCAGCTTGGGGCTAGCGGGGGGAAACACAGATACGCAGTATTTT. The chain is built from TRBV5-8 and TRBJ2-3; the match to TRBD2 covers 11 bases. The germline CDR1 and CDR2 sequences are SGHTS and YDEGEE. V lost 0 bases, J lost 2 bases, and 5 bases stayed unmatched. The CDR3 is made up of 17 amino acids.

J is TRBJ2-7 and V is TRBV7-9, with 7 positions matching TRBD1. The CDR3 runs 15 residues. Germline lookup yields CDR1 SEHNR and CDR2 FQNEAQ (reference sequence). V dropped 5 bases and J dropped 6; count of bases not matched to a gene: 13. CDR3 sequence reads: CASSPPGQSLLEQYF. Written as DNA, the CDR3 is TGTGCCAGCAGCCCTCCGGGACAGTCCTTGCTCGAGCAGTACTTC.

The V gene is TRBV10-3, the J gene TRBJ2-7; 11 bases agree with TRBD2. The CDR3 length is 16 residues. The germline V gene has CDR1 ENHRY and CDR2 SYGVKD. V trimming: 6 bases; J trimming: 6 bases; junction bases outside the gene matches: 13. The CDR3 DNA reads as TGTGCCATCAGCGGAGCGGTTAGCGGGAGGGCCTTCGAGCAGTACTTC. Its translation: CAISGAVSGRAFEQYF.

The chain's CDR3 is CASSLQGNTQYF. As DNA, the CDR3 is TGTGCCAGCAGTTTGCAGGGGAATACGCAGTATTTT. The J gene is TRBJ2-3, the V gene TRBV6-5; tentatively, D is TRBD1 (6 bases). V lost 4 bases, J lost 7 bases, and 9 bases lay in between. The CDR3 runs to 12 residues. Germline loops: CDR1 MNHEY, CDR2 SVGAGI.

The V gene is TRBV10-3, the J gene TRBJ2-1; a weak D match, TRBD2 (6 bases). Germline loops: CDR1 ENHRY, CDR2 SYGVKD. This CDR3 comprises 15 residues. V dropped 3 bases and J dropped 1 base, with 10 bases sitting between them. CDR3 in DNA: TGTGCCATCAGTGACAGCGGGCTTTCCTACAATGAGCAGTTCTTC. This encodes CAISDSGLSYNEQFF.

This chain uses TRBV9 with TRBJ2-7, with 10 nucleotides matching TRBD2. With 4 bases clipped from V and 2 bases from J, the junction kept 6 bases outside the gene matches. The CDR3 loop spans 15 amino acids. The germline V gene has CDR1 SGDLS and CDR2 YYNGEE. DNA of the CDR3: TGTGCCAGCAGCTATGGACTAGCGGAGCCCTACGAGCAGTACTTC. Its translation is CASSYGLAEPYEQYF. Complete variable domain (other parts from reference TRBV9 and TRBJ2-7): DSGVTQTPKHLITATGQRVTLRCSPRSGDLSVYWYQQSLDQGLQFLIQYYNGEERAKGNILERFSAQQFPDLHSELNLSSLELGDSALYFCASSYGLAEPYEQYFGPGTRLTVT.

V is TRBV2 and J is TRBJ1-2, with D perhaps TRBD1 (5 bases). Germline-derived CDR1 and CDR2 are SNHLY and FYNNEI. The CDR3 runs 14 residues. The germline V and J ends were trimmed by 8 bases and 3 bases, with 16 bases remaining between them. The CDR3 sequence: CASAKDIGDYGYTF. CDR3 bases: TGTGCCAGCGCCAAGGACATTGGGGACTATGGCTACACCTTC.

The chain has TRBV27 and TRBJ1-2, with D unclear. Trimming removed 7 bases at V and 5 bases at J, with 14 bases between. This CDR3 has 13 amino acids. In germline, CDR1 is MNHEY, CDR2 SMNVEV (reference sequence). The CDR3 coding sequence is TGTGCCAGCACCCATACAGCGGGTTATGGCTACACCTTC. It specifies CASTHTAGYGYTF.

The chain joins TRBV4-3 to TRBJ2-2, with D perhaps matching TRBD2 (5 bases). CDR3 length: 16 residues. The germline V and J ends were trimmed by 3 bases and 4 bases, with 15 bases remaining between them. CDR1 and CDR2 from the germline V gene are LGHNA and YSLEER. The CDR3 coding sequence is TGCGCCAGCAGCCACCGATTGGAGGCCGGCACCGGGGAGCTGTTTTTT. Protein sequence: CASSHRLEAGTGELFF.

Turning to this clone: At one boundary the junction diverges from the germline segment, which might be a read error. This chain connects TRBV23-1 to TRBJ1-3, with 10 bases aligning to TRBD1. TRBV23-1 is assigned to the ORF class and has an uncertain function. CDR3 length equals 19 residues. CDR3 protein: CASSESGYRDRGSGNTIYF. In DNA form, the CDR3 reads TGCGCCAGCAGTGAATCAGGATATCGGGACAGGGGATCTGGAAACACCATATATTTT.

V and J are TRBV4-1 and TRBJ1-2; tentative D call: TRBD1 (5 bases). V was pared by 1 base and J by 4 bases, with 10 bases between. The CDR3 has 14 amino acids. CDR1 and CDR2 from the germline V gene are MGHRA and YSYEKL. CDR3 loop: CASSQAREVYGYTF. The CDR3 DNA reads TGCGCCAGCAGCCAAGCCAGGGAGGTCTATGGCTACACCTTC.

The chain links TRBV30 to TRBJ1-2; no clear D gene. Per germline, CDR1 GTSNPN and CDR2 SVGIG (reference sequence). The CDR3 has 12 amino acids. V was cut by 5 bases and J by 0 bases, with 7 bases left in between. CDR3 nucleotide sequence: TGTGCCTGGCACAAAGCTAACTATGGCTACACCTTC. It translates to CAWHKANYGYTF. The whole variable domain, remainder taken from reference TRBV30 and TRBJ1-2, is SQTIHQWPATLVQPVGSPLSLECTVEGTSNPNLYWYRQAAGRGLQLLFYSVGIGQISSEVPQNLSASRPQDRQFILSSKKLLLSDSGFYLCAWHKANYGYTFGSGTRLTVV.

The rearrangement uses TRBV7-9 and TRBJ1-4, with 7 bases fitting TRBD1. The CDR3 is 15 residues long. Germline CDR1 reads SEHNR; CDR2 reads FQNEAQ (reference sequence). Unmatched junction bases numbered 9, after V lost 4 bases and J lost 7 bases. For the CDR3, the DNA is TGTGCCAGCAGCTACCGACAGGGCGGAAGTGAAAAACTGTTTTTT. Translation gives CASSYRQGGSEKLFF.

The chain uses TRBV9 and TRBJ1-1; D is uncertain. The CDR3 runs to 15 residues. The germline V gene has CDR1 SGDLS and CDR2 YYNGEE. V lost 3 bases and J lost 1, with 13 bases in between. CDR3 bases: TGTGCCAGCAGCGATGCCTCTCTAGGGAACACTGAAGCTTTCTTT. Its translation is CASSDASLGNTEAFF.

V and J are TRBV6-6 and TRBJ2-7; the match to TRBD2 covers 14 bases. This CDR3 has 15 residues. V gave up 4 bases and J gave up 5 bases; unmatched junction bases: 4. CDR1 MNHNY and CDR2 SVGAGI come from the germline V gene (reference sequence). This chain's CDR3 is CASSWGTSGSHEQYF. In DNA, the CDR3 is TGTGCCAGCAGTTGGGGGACTAGCGGGAGTCACGAGCAGTACTTC.

The chain combines TRBV2 with TRBJ1-1, with a weak D call TRBD1 (5 bases). V lost 6 bases and J 4 bases, leaving 12 bases between the germline ends. The germline CDR1 and CDR2 sequences are SNHLY and FYNNEI. The CDR3 contains 13 residues. In DNA form, the CDR3 reads TGTGCCAGCAGGGGGACGGGGGGCACTGAAGCTTTCTTT. This sequence encodes CASRGTGGTEAFF.

The chain uses TRBV23-1 and TRBJ2-7, with 8 nucleotides matching TRBD1. TRBV23-1 belongs to the ORF category, with a function that is uncertain. This CDR3 has 18 amino acids. V gave up 1 base and J gave up 5 bases; unmatched junction bases: 16. CDR3 in amino acids: CASSQCGGTGSGKDEQYF. The CDR3 bases are TGCGCCAGCAGTCAATGCGGCGGGACAGGTAGTGGTAAAGACGAGCAGTACTTC.

V and J are TRBV28 and TRBJ1-1; tentative D call: TRBD1 (5 bases). The CDR3 sequence is 14 residues long. Trimming took 6 bases from V and 2 from J, leaving 13 bases between them. Germline lookup yields CDR1 MDHEN and CDR2 SYDVKM. The CDR3 DNA reads TGTGCCAGCAGGGGGGGGAAGGGTAACACTGAAGCTTTCTTT. This gives the protein CASRGGKGNTEAFF. The full variable domain, in which reference TRBV28 and TRBJ1-1 provide the parts outside the CDR3, is DVKVTQSSRYLVKRTGEKVFLECVQDMDHENMFWYRQDPGLGLRLIYFSYDVKMKEKGDIPEGYSVSREKKERFSLILESASTNQTSMYLCASRGGKGNTEAFFGQGTRLTVV.

Ten or more counts support this clone. The chain recombines TRBV2 with TRBJ2-7; TRBD2 matches 7 bases. J was trimmed by 5 bases and V by 6 bases; bases with no gene match: 7. The CDR3 contains 13 residues. In germline, CDR1 is SNHLY, CDR2 FYNNEI. The chain's CDR3 is CASRIGGGNEQYF. CDR3 DNA sequence: TGTGCCAGCAGAATTGGGGGAGGGAACGAGCAGTACTTC.

V usage is TRBV2 and J usage is TRBJ2-3; 14 bases map to TRBD2. Germline V gene lookup returns CDR1 SNHLY and CDR2 FYNNEI. Trimming removed 6 bases from V and 5 bases from J; junction bases left unmatched: 7. The CDR3 spans 16 residues. Here the CDR3 DNA reads TGTGCCAGCAGGAGGGGGACTAGCGGGAGAAGAGATACGCAGTATTTT. Its translation is CASRRGTSGRRDTQYF.

This clone was seen more than once but under ten times. The chain is built from TRBV29-1 and TRBJ2-5; a weak D match, TRBD1 (6 bases). Trimming left V 7 bases short and J 2 bases short, with 11 bases between. CDR1 SQVTM and CDR2 ANQGSEA come from the germline V gene. The CDR3 runs to 12 residues. CDR3 loop: CSALRGQETQYF. The CDR3 DNA reads TGCAGCGCCCTAAGGGGGCAAGAGACCCAGTACTTC.

This chain uses TRBV5-1 with TRBJ1-5; the D gene is possibly TRBD1 (6 bases). Per the germline V gene, CDR1 is SGHRS and CDR2 is YFSETQ. With 4 bases removed from V and 6 bases from J, the gap between germline ends came to 14 bases. This CDR3 has 14 residues. CDR3 in amino acids: CASSMDSPGQPQHF. In DNA form, the CDR3 reads TGCGCCAGCAGCATGGACAGTCCTGGTCAGCCCCAGCATTTT.

V and J are TRBV5-1 and TRBJ2-5; TRBD1 aligns across 7 bases. The CDR3 length is 14 residues. V was pared by 2 bases and J by 3 bases, with 4 bases of the junction left unmatched. The germline CDR1 and CDR2 sequences are SGHRS and YFSETQ. The CDR3 sequence: CASSLPTGKETQYF. DNA of the CDR3: TGCGCCAGCAGCTTACCGACAGGGAAAGAGACCCAGTACTTC. Together with reference TRBV5-1 and TRBJ2-5, the CDR3 gives the full variable domain: KAGVTQTPRYLIKTRGQQVTLSCSPISGHRSVSWYQQTPGQGLQFLFEYFSETQRNKGNFPGRFSGRQFSNSRSEMNVSTLELGDSALYLCASSLPTGKETQYFGPGTRLLVL.

This chain links TRBV5-1 with TRBJ1-5; a weak D match, TRBD1 (5 bases). V dropped 4 bases and J dropped 1 base, with 6 bases sitting between them. The CDR3 is 13 amino acids. Per germline, CDR1 SGHRS and CDR2 YFSETQ. The CDR3, as DNA: TGCGCCAGCAGCGGGGGGAGCAATCAGCCCCAGCATTTT. It encodes CASSGGSNQPQHF.

This chain joins TRBV2 and TRBJ1-6, with 7 bases that match TRBD1. V trimming: 1 base; J trimming: 9 bases; junction bases outside the gene matches: 6. The CDR3 is made up of 15 amino acids. Germline V CDR1 and CDR2: SNHLY, FYNNEI. The CDR3 nucleotides are TGTGCCAGCAGTGAAGTAAGGGGGCAGGGTTCACCCCTCCACTTT. This gives the protein CASSEVRGQGSPLHF.